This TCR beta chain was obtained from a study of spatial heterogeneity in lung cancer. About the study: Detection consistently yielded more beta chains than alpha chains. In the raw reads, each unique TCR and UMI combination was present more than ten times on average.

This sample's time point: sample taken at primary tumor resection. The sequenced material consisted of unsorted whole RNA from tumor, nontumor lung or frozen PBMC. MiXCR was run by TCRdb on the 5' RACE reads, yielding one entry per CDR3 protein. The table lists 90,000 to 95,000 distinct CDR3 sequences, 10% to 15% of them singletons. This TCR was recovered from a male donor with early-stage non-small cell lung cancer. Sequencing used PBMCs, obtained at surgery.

CDR3 DNA: TGTGCCAGCAGCCCCCCTACAGGGGTTAATGAAAAACTGTTTTTT. As protein: CASSPPTGVNEKLFF. The V gene is TRBV28, the J gene TRBJ1-4, with 7 nucleotides matching TRBD1. V lost 6 bases, J lost 4 bases, and 8 bases stayed unmatched. The V gene's germline CDR1 is MDHEN and CDR2 SYDVKM. The CDR3 consists of 15 residues.